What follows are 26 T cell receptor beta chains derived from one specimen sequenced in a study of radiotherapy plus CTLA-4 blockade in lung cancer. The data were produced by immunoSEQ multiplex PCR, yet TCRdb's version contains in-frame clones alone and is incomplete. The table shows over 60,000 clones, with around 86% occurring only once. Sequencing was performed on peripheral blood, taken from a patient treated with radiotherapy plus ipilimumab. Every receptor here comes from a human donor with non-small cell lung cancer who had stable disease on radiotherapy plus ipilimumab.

CDR3 in amino acids: CASSRGTSPQMANNEQFF. In DNA form, the CDR3 reads TGTGCCAGCAGCCGGGGGACTAGCCCACAGATGGCGAACAATGAGCAGTTCTTC. The rearrangement uses TRBV5-4 and TRBJ2-1; 9 positions match TRBD2. V dropped 4 bases and J dropped 5; count of bases not matched to a gene: 16. The CDR3 sequence is 18 residues long. Per the germline V gene, CDR1 is SGHNT and CDR2 is YYREEE (reference sequence).

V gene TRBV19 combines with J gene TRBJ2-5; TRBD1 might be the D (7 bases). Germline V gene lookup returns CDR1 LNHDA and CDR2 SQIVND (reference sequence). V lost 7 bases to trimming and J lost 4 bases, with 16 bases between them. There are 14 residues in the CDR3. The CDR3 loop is CASTPRGRGETQYF. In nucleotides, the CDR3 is TGTGCCAGTACGCCGAGGGGGCGGGGAGAGACCCAGTACTTC. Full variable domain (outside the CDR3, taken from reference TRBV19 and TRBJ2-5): DGGITQSPKYLFRKEGQNVTLSCEQNLNHDAMYWYRQDPGQGLRLIYYSQIVNDFQKGDIAEGYSVSREKKESFPLTVTSAQKNPTAFYLCASTPRGRGETQYFGPGTRLLVL.

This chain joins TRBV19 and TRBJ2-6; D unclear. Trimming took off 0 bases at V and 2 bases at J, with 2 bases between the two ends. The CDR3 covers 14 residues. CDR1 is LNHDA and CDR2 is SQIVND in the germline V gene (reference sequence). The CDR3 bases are TGTGCCAGTAGTATAGACCCTGGGGCCAACGTCCTGACTTTC. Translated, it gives CASSIDPGANVLTF.

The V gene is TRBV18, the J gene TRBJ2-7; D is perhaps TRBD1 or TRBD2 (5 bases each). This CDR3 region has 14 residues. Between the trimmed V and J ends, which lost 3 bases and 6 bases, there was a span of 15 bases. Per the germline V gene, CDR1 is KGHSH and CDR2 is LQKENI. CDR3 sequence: CASSPRSPGTEQYF. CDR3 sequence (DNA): TGTGCCAGCTCACCCCGTAGTCCTGGGACCGAGCAGTACTTC.

CDR3: CASSSPRDGSYNEQFF. CDR3 DNA: TGTGCCAGTAGTTCCCCCAGGGACGGCTCCTACAATGAGCAGTTCTTC. The gene calls are TRBV19 and TRBJ2-1; the D gene could be TRBD1 or TRBD2 (5 bases each). Trimming stripped 5 bases from V and 0 bases from J, with 14 bases between. The CDR3 length is 16 residues. Germline V CDR1 and CDR2: LNHDA, SQIVND (reference sequence).

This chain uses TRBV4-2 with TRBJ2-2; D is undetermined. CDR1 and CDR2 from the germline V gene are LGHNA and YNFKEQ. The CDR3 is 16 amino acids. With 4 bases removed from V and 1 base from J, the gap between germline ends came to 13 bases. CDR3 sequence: CASSPQAAGNTGELFF. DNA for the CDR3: TGTGCCAGCAGCCCCCAGGCGGCAGGGAACACCGGGGAGCTGTTTTTT.

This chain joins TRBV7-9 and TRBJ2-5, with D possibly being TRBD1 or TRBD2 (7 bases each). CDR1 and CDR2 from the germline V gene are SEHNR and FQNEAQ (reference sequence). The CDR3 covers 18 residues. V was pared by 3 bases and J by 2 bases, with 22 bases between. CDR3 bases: TGTGCCAGCAGCTTGAGGGTCGCCAGACAGGGAGGGCAAGAGACCCAGTACTTC. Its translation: CASSLRVARQGGQETQYF.

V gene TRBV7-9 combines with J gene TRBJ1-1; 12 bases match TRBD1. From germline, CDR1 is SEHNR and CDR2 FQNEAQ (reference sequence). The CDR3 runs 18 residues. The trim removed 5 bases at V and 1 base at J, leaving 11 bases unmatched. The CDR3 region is CASSTPRGQGARNTEAFF. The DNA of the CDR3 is TGTGCCAGCAGCACCCCCCGGGGACAGGGGGCGCGGAACACTGAAGCTTTCTTT.

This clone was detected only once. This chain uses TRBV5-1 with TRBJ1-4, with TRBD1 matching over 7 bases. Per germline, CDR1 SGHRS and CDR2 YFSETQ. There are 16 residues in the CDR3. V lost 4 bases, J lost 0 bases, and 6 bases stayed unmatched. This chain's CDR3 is CASSIYRGATNEKLFF. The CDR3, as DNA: TGCGCCAGCAGCATTTACAGGGGTGCAACTAATGAAAAACTGTTTTTT.

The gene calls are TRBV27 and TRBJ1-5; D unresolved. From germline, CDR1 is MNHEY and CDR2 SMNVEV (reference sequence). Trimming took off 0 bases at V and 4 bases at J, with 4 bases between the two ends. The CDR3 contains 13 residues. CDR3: CASSLSPNQPQHF. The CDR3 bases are TGTGCCAGCAGTTTATCCCCGAATCAGCCCCAGCATTTT.

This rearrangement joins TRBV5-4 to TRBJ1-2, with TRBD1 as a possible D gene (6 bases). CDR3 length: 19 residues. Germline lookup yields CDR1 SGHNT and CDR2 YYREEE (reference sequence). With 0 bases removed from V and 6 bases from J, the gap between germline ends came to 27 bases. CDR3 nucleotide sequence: TGTGCCAGCAGCTTGGGGATGAGGGGACACAACAGTCTTGGGGATGGCTACACCTTC. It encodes CASSLGMRGHNSLGDGYTF.

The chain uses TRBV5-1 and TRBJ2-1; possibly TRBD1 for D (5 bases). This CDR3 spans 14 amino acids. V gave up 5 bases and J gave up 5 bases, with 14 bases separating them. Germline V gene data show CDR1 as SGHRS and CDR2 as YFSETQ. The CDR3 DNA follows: TGCGCCAGCAGTTCAGGGAATTTACACAATGAGCAGTTCTTC. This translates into CASSSGNLHNEQFF.

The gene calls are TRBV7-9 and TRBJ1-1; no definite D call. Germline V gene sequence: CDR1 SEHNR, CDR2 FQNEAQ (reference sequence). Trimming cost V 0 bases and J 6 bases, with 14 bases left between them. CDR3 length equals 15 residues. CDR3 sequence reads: CASSLALVRGAEAFF. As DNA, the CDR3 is TGTGCCAGCAGCTTAGCGCTAGTCCGGGGAGCTGAAGCTTTCTTT. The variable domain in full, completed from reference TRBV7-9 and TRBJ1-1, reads DTGVSQNPRHKITKRGQNVTFRCDPISEHNRLYWYRQTLGQGPEFLTYFQNEAQLEKSRLLSDRFSAERPKGSFSTLEIQRTEQGDSAMYLCASSLALVRGAEAFFGQGTRLTVV.

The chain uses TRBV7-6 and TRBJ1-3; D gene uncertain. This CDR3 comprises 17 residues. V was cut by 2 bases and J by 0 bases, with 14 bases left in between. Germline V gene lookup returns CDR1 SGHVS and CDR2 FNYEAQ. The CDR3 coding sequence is TGTGCCAGCAGCTTAAGGTCGGCGACTTCCTCTGGAAACACCATATATTTT. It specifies CASSLRSATSSGNTIYF.

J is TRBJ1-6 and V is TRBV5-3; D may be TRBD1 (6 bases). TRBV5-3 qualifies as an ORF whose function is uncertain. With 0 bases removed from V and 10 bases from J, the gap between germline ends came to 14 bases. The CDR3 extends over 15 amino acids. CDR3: CARSLVDAGVSPLHF. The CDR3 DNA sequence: TGTGCCAGAAGCTTGGTTGACGCAGGGGTCTCACCCCTCCACTTT.

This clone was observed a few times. The CDR3 spells CASSLGNRNNEQFF. In DNA, the CDR3 is TGTGCCAGCAGCTTAGGTAACCGCAACAATGAGCAGTTCTTC. V and J are TRBV7-2 and TRBJ2-1; no clear D gene. The V and J ends lost 1 base and 5 bases respectively, with 9 bases between them. Germline values: CDR1 SGHTA, CDR2 FQGNSA. This CDR3 contains 14 residues.

CDR3 amino acids: CASSLLGPGTGELFF. As DNA, the CDR3 is TGTGCCAGCAGTCTGCTGGGGCCGGGCACCGGGGAGCTGTTTTTT. This rearrangement joins TRBV5-8 to TRBJ2-2; TRBD1 is a possible D gene (5 bases). Germline-derived CDR1 and CDR2 are SGHTS and YDEGEE. This CDR3 comprises 15 residues. V was clipped by 5 bases and J by 4 bases, with 15 bases between them.

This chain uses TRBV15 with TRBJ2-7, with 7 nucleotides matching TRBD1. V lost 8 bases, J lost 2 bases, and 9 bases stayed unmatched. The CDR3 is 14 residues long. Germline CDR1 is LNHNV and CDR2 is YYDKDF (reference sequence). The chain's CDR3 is CATSPGQFTYEQYF. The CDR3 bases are TGTGCCACCTCTCCGGGACAGTTCACCTACGAGCAGTACTTC. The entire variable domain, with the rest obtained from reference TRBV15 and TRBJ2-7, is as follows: DAMVIQNPRYQVTQFGKPVTLSCSQTLNHNVMYWYQQKSSQAPKLLFHYYDKDFNNEADTPDNFQSRRPNTSFCFLDIRSPGLGDTAMYLCATSPGQFTYEQYFGPGTRLTVT.

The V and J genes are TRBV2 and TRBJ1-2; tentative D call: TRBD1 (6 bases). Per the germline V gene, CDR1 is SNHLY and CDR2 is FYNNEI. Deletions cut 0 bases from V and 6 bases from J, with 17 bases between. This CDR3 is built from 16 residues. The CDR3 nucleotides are TGTGCCAGCAGTGAAGCGAGTCATGGGGGGCGCAATGGCTACACCTTC. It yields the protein CASSEASHGGRNGYTF. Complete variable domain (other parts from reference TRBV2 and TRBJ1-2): EPEVTQTPSHQVTQMGQEVILRCVPISNHLYFYWYRQILGQKVEFLVSFYNNEISEKSEIFDDQFSVERPDGSNFTLKIRSTKLEDSAMYFCASSEASHGGRNGYTFGSGTRLTVV.

This CDR3 reads CASTTANGGGIPQETQYF. In nucleotides, the CDR3 is TGCGCCAGCACTACAGCAAATGGAGGCGGTATTCCCCAAGAGACCCAGTACTTC. The chain has TRBV5-1 and TRBJ2-5; a weak D match, TRBD2 (5 bases). CDR3 length equals 18 residues. Germline CDR1 reads SGHRS; CDR2 reads YFSETQ. Trimming cost V 6 bases and J 1 base, with 25 bases left between them.

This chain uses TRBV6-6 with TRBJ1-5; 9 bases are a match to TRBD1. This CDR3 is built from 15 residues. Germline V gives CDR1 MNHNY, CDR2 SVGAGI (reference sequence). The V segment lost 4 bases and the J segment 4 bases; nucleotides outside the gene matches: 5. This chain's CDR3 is CASSSQGARNQPQHF. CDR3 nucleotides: TGTGCCAGCAGTTCACAGGGGGCTCGGAATCAGCCCCAGCATTTT.

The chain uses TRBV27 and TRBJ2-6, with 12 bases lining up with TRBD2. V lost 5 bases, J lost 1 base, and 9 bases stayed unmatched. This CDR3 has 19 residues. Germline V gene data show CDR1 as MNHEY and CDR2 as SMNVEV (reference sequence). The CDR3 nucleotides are TGTGCCAGCAGTCTACTAAGACTAGCGGGAGTTTCTGGGGCCAACGTCCTGACTTTC. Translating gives CASSLLRLAGVSGANVLTF.

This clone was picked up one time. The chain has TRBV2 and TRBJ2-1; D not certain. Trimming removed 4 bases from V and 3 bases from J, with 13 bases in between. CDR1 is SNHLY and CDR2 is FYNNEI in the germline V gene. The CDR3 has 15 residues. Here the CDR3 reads CASSGWTSNYNEQFF. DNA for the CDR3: TGTGCCAGCAGTGGCTGGACGTCTAACTACAATGAGCAGTTCTTC.

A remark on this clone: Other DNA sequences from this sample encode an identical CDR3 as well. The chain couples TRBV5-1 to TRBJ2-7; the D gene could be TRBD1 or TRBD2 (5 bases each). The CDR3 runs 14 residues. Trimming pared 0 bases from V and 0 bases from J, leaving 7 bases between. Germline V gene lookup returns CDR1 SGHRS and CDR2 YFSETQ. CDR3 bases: TGCGCCAGCAGCTTGGGGGGGAGCTCCTACGAGCAGTACTTC. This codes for CASSLGGSSYEQYF.

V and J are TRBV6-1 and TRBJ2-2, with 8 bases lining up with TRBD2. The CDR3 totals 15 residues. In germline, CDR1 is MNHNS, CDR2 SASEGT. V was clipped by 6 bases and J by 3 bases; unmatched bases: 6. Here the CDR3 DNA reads TGTGCCAGCAGACGGGGGGGGAGGGACACCGGGGAGCTGTTTTTT. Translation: CASRRGGRDTGELFF.

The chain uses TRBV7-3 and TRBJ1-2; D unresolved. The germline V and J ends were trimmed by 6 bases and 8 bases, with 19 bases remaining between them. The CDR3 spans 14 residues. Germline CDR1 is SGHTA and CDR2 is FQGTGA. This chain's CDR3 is CASSSLDGRHGYTF. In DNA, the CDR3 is TGTGCCAGCAGTTCCTTAGACGGCAGGCACGGCTACACCTTC.